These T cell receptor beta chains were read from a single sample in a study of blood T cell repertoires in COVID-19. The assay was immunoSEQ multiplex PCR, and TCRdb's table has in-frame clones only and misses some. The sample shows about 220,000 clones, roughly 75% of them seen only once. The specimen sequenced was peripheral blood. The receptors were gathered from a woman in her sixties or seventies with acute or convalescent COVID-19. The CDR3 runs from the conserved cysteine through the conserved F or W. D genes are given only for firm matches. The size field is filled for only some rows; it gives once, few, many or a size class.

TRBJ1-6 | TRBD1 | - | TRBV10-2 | TGCGCCAGCAGTGATCGGACAGGGGGCAATTCACCCCTCCACTTT | CASSDRTGGNSPLHF
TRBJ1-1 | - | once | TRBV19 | TGTGCCAGTAGTATCCGTAGCAGGGAAACTGAAGCTTTCTTT | CASSIRSRETEAFF
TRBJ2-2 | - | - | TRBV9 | TGTGCCAGCAGCGGGACCGGGGGTAGGTCCGGGGAGCTGTTTTTT | CASSGTGGRSGELFF
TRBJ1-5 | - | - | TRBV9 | TGTGCCAGCAGCGTAGAAGGGGGGCCCCAGCATTTT | CASSVEGGPQHF
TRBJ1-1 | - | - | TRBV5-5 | TGTGCCAGCAGTTTAATTTCCTCGGGGGGAAACACTGAAGCTTTCTTT | CASSLISSGGNTEAFF
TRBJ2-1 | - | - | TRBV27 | TGTGCCAGCAAGAGCGATCAGGGGATCCTCTACAATGAGCAGTTCTTC | CASKSDQGILYNEQFF
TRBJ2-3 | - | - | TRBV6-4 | TGTGCCAGCAGACAAACAGGGTTGGGCACAGATACGCAGTATTTT | CASRQTGLGTDTQYF
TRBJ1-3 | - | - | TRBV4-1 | TGCGCCAGCAGCCGCAGCGTGGAGTCTGAAATCTACAACACCATATATTTT | CASSRSVESEIYNTIYF
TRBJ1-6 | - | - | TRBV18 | TGTGCCAGCTCACCATCGGGGGAGGGAAATTCACCCCTCCACTTT | CASSPSGEGNSPLHF
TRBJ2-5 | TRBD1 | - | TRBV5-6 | TGTGCCAGCAGCCCGGGACAGGGGGCGGTGGGGACCCAGTACTTC | CASSPGQGAVGTQYF
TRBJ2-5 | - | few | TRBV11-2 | TGTGCCAGCAGCTTAGACCTAGCAAATCTGGAGACCCAGTACTTC | CASSLDLANLETQYF
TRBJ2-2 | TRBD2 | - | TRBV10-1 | TGCGCCAGCAGTGGGGGACCGATAGATAGAACCAGACTCGGGGGGACCAACACCGGGGAGCTGTTTTTT | CASSGGPIDRTRLGGTNTGELFF
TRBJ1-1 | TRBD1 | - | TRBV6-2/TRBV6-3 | TGTGCCAGCAGTCCCAGGGGGGTGACTGAAGCTTTCTTT | CASSPRGVTEAFF
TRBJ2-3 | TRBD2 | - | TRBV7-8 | TGTGCCAGCAGCCCGCGGGGAGCGGGGGCGCGAGATACGCAGTATTTT | CASSPRGAGARDTQYF
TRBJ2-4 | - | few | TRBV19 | TGTGCCAGTAGTCAACCAGGGGACAAAAACATTCAGTACTTC | CASSQPGDKNIQYF
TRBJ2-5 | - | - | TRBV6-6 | TGTGCCAGCAGTTACGACTTACCCCCAGAGACCCAGTACTTC | CASSYDLPPETQYF
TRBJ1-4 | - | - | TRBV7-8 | TGTGCCAGCAGCATTAACAGCTTAGGAAACGAAAAACTGTTTTTT | CASSINSLGNEKLFF
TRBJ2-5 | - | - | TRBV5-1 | TGCGCCAGCAGCTTGGGGCAGGTAGAGACCCAGTACTTC | CASSLGQVETQYF
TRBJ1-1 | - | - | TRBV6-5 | TGTGCCAGCAGAAGTCGACTTGAAGCTTTCTTT | CASRSRLEAFF
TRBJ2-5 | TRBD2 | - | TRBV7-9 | TGTGCCAGCAGCTTAGGGCCTGGACTAGCGTACCAAGAGACCCAGTACTTC | CASSLGPGLAYQETQYF
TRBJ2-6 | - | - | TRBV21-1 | TGTGCCAGCAGCATGCTACAGGACTCTGGGGCCAACGTCCTGACTTTC | CASSMLQDSGANVLTF
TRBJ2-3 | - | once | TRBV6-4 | TGTGCCAGCAGTGGAGATGGCAGGCTGGATACGCAGTATTTT | CASSGDGRLDTQYF
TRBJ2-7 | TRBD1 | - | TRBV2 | TGTGCCAGCAGGGGGACAGGGGTATACGAGCAGTACTTC | CASRGTGVYEQYF
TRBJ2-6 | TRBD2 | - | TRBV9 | TGTGCCAGCAGCGTAGGGATAGCGGGGGGATACTCTGGGGCCAACGTCCTGACTTTC | CASSVGIAGGYSGANVLTF
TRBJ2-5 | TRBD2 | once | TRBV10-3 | TGTGCCATCAGTGGGACTAGCGGAGAAGAGACCCAGTACTTC | CAISGTSGEETQYF
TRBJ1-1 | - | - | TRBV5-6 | TGTGCCAGCAGCTTGGACAGGACTATTTCCACTGAAGCTTTCTTT | CASSLDRTISTEAFF
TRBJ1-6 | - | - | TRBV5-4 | TGTGCCAGCAGCTTAATTGGTGAGAATTCACCCCTCCACTTT | CASSLIGENSPLHF
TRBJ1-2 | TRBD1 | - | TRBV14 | TGTGCCAGCAGCCAAGACGGGACAGGGAACTATGGCTACACCTTC | CASSQDGTGNYGYTF
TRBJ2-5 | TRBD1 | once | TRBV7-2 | TGTGCCAGCAACCCACCCCCAGGGGGTGAGACCCAGTACTTC | CASNPPPGGETQYF
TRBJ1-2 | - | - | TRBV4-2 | TGTGCCAGCAGCCAAGACTTCCAGGAATTCCACTATGGCTACACCTTC | CASSQDFQEFHYGYTF
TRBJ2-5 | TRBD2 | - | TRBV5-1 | TGCGCCAGCCGCCCGGGAGGGGGGGCCATCGAGACCCAGTACTTC | CASRPGGGAIETQYF
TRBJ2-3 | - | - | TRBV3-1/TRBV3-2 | TGTGCCAGCACCGCCGACAGGAGTACATACACAGATACGCAGTATTTT | CASTADRSTYTDTQYF
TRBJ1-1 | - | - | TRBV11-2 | TGTGCCAGCAGCTTCGGGGTCTTCACTGAAGCTTTCTTT | CASSFGVFTEAFF
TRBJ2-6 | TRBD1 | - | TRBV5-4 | TGTGCCAGCAGCAAAGGACAGGGTGGGTTAGGCACTGGGGCCAACGTCCTGACTTTC | CASSKGQGGLGTGANVLTF
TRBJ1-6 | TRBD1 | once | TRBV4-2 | TGTGCCAGCAGCCAATCAGGGGGCAGGGCCAGCTCCTATAATTCACCCCTCCACTTT | CASSQSGGRASSYNSPLHF
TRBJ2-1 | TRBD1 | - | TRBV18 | TGTGCCAGCTCACCACCCGGGGCGCAGGGGGATGAGCAGTTCTTC | CASSPPGAQGDEQFF
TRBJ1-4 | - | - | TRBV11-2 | TGTGCCAGCAGCTTAAATTCGGGGAACCCTAATGAAAAACTGTTTTTT | CASSLNSGNPNEKLFF
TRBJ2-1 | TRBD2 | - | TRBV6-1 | TGTGCCAGCAGTGATGTTGGACTAGCGGGGGGGAGTGAGCAGTTCTTC | CASSDVGLAGGSEQFF
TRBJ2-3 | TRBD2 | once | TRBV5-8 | TGTGCCAGCAGCCCCGAGGGGGACGGGGGGGCTCAGGATACGCAGTATTTT | CASSPEGDGGAQDTQYF